This T cell receptor (beta chain) originates from a study of blood T cell repertoires in COVID-19. Clones were read by immunoSEQ multiplex PCR, and TCRdb kept only the in-frame ones, dropping some. The table lists around 240,000 clones, approximately 85% of them singletons. V shed 1 base and J shed 2 bases, with 16 bases lying between them. There are 17 residues in the CDR3. The germline V gene encodes CDR1 SGHTS and CDR2 YDEGEE. The origin of this receptor is a woman between 50 and 59 years old who had recovered from COVID-19. The specimen was PBMCs or T cells enriched from blood (not recorded which). The V gene is TRBV5-8, the J gene TRBJ2-1, with TRBD2 as a possible D gene (5 bases). The CDR3 nucleotides are TGTGCCAGCAGCTTGTTTCTGGAGCACGGGACCTACAATGAGCAGTTCTTC. As protein: CASSLFLEHGTYNEQFF.